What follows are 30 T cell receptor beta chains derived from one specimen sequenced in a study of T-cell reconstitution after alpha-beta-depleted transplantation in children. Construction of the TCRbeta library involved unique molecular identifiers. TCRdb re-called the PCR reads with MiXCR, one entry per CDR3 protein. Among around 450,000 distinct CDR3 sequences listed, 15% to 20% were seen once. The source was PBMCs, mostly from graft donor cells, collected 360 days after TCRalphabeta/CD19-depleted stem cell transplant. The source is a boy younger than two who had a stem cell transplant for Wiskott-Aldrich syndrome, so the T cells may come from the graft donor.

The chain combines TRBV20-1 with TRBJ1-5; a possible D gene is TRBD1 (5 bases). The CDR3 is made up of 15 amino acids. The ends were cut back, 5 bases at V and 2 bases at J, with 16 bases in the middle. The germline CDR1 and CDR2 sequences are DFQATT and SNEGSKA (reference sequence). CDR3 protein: CSAGVTGGGNQPQHF. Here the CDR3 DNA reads TGCAGTGCTGGTGTAACAGGAGGAGGCAATCAGCCCCAGCATTTT.

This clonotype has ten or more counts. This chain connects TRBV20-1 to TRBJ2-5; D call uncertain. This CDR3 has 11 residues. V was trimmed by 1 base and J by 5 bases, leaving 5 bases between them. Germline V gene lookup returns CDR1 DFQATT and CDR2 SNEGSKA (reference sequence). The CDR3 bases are TGCAGTGCTAGAGTGGGGGAGACCCAGTACTTC. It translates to CSARVGETQYF.

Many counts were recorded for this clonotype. The CDR3: CASSARGVWGRASEQFF. For the CDR3, the DNA is TGTGCCAGCAGCGCCAGGGGGGTTTGGGGGAGGGCCAGTGAGCAGTTCTTC. The chain recombines TRBV9 with TRBJ2-1; D is possibly TRBD1 or TRBD2 (7 bases each). The CDR3 has 17 residues. Trimming removed 3 bases at V and 9 bases at J, with 25 bases between. Germline CDR1 is SGDLS and CDR2 is YYNGEE.

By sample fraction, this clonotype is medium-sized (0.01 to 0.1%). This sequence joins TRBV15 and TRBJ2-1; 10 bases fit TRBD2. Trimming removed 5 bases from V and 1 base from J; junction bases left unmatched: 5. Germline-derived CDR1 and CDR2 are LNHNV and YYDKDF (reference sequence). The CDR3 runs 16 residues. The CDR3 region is CATSPGAGGSYNEQFF. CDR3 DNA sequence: TGTGCCACCAGCCCGGGAGCGGGAGGGTCCTACAATGAGCAGTTCTTC.

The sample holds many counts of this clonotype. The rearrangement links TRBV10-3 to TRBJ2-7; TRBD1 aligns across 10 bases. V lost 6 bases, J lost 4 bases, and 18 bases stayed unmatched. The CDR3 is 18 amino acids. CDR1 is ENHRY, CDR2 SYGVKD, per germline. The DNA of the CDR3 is TGTGCCATCAGGGGGGACAGGGGAGGGGATGGAGGTACTTACGAGCAGTACTTC. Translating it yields CAIRGDRGGDGGTYEQYF.

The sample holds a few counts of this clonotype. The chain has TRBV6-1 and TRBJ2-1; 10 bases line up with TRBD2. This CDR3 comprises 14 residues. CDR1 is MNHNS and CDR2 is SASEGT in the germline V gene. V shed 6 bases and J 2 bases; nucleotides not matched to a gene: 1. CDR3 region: CASSGLAAYNEQFF. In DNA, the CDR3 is TGTGCCAGCAGCGGACTAGCGGCCTACAATGAGCAGTTCTTC.

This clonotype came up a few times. In nucleotides, the CDR3 is TGCGCCAGCAGCCTCGGATTTGGCGTACGGGGTAGCTCCTACAATGAGCAGTTCTTC. Translation gives CASSLGFGVRGSSYNEQFF. V and J are TRBV5-1 and TRBJ2-1, with D possibly being TRBD2 (5 bases). The germline CDR1 and CDR2 sequences are SGHRS and YFSETQ. Trimming took off 4 bases at V and 0 bases at J, with 23 bases between the two ends. This CDR3 has 19 amino acids. Full variable domain (outside the CDR3, taken from reference TRBV5-1 and TRBJ2-1): KAGVTQTPRYLIKTRGQQVTLSCSPISGHRSVSWYQQTPGQGLQFLFEYFSETQRNKGNFPGRFSGRQFSNSRSEMNVSTLELGDSALYLCASSLGFGVRGSSYNEQFFGPGTRLTVL.

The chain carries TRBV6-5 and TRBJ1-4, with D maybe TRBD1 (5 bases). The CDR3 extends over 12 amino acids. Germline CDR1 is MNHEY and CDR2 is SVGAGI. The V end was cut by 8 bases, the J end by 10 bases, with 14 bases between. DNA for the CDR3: TGTGCCAGCGGACCCCGGGGGGGAAAACTGTTTTTT. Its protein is CASGPRGGKLFF.

The CDR3 region is CASSSLAGLETQYF. For the CDR3, the DNA is TGTGCCAGCAGCTCACTAGCGGGGTTAGAGACCCAGTACTTC. J is TRBJ2-5 and V is TRBV5-6; 10 bases are a match to TRBD2. Germline CDR1 SGHDT, CDR2 YYEEEE. The CDR3 totals 14 residues. After removal of 3 bases from V and 4 bases from J, the junction contained 3 bases not matched to a gene.

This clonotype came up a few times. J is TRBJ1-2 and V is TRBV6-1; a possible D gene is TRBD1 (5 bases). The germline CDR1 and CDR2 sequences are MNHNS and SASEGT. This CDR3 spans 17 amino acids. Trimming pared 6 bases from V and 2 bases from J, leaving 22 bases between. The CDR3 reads CASSRSQTLPGNYGYTF. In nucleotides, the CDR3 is TGTGCCAGCAGCAGGAGCCAAACACTACCAGGGAACTATGGCTACACCTTC.

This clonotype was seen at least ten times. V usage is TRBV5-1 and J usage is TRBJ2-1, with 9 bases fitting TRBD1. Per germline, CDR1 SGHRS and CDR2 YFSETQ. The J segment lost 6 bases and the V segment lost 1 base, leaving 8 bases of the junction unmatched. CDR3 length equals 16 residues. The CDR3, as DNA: TGCGCCAGCAGCTTGAGGGACAGGGCTTATGGCAATGAGCAGTTCTTC. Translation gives CASSLRDRAYGNEQFF.

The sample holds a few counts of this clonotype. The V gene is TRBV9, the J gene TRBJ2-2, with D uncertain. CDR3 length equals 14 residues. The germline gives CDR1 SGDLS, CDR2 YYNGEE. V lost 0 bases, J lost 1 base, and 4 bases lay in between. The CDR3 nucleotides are TGTGCCAGCAGCGTAGTCCAGAACACCGGGGAGCTGTTTTTT. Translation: CASSVVQNTGELFF. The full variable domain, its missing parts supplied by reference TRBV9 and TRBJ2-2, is DSGVTQTPKHLITATGQRVTLRCSPRSGDLSVYWYQQSLDQGLQFLIQYYNGEERAKGNILERFSAQQFPDLHSELNLSSLELGDSALYFCASSVVQNTGELFFGEGSRLTVL.

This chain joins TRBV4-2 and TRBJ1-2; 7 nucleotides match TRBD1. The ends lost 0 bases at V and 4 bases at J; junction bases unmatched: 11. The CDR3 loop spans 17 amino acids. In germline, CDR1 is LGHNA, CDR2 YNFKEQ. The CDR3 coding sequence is TGTGCCAGCAGCCAAGACCATCGGGACAGATTTTCCTATGGCTACACCTTC. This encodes CASSQDHRDRFSYGYTF.

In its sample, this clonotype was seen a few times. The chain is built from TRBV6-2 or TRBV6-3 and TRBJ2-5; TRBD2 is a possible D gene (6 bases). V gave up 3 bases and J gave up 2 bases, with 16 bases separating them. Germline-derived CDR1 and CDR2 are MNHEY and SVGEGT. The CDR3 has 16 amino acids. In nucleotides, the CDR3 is TGTGCCAGCAGTTATACCGCCTGGACTACTCAAGAGACCCAGTACTTC. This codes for CASSYTAWTTQETQYF.

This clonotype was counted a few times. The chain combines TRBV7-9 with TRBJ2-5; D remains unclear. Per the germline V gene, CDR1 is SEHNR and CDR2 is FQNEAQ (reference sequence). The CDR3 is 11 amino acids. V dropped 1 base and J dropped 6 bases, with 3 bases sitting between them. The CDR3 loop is CASSLEQTQYF. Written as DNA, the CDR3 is TGTGCCAGCAGCTTAGAGCAGACCCAGTACTTC. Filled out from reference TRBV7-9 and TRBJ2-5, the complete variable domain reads DTGVSQNPRHKITKRGQNVTFRCDPISEHNRLYWYRQTLGQGPEFLTYFQNEAQLEKSRLLSDRFSAERPKGSFSTLEIQRTEQGDSAMYLCASSLEQTQYFGPGTRLLVL.

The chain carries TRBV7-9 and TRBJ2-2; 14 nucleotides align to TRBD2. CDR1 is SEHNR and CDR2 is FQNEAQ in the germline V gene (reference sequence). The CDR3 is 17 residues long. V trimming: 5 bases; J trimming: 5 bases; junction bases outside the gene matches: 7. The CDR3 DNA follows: TGTGCCAGCAGCCCGGGACTAGCGGGAGTTGAGACCGGGGAGCTGTTTTTT. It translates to CASSPGLAGVETGELFF.

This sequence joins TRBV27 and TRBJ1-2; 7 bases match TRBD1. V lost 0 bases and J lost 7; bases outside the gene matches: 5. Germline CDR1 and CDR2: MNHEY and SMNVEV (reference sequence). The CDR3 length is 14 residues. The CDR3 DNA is TGTGCCAGCAGTTTATCGACAGGGAAGGGTGGCTACACCTTC. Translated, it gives CASSLSTGKGGYTF.

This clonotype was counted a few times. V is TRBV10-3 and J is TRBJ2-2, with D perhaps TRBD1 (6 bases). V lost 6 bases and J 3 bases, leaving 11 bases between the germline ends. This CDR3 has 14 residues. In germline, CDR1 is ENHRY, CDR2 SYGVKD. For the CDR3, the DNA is TGTGCCATCAGCCTCCGACAGGACACCGGGGAGCTGTTTTTT. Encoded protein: CAISLRQDTGELFF.

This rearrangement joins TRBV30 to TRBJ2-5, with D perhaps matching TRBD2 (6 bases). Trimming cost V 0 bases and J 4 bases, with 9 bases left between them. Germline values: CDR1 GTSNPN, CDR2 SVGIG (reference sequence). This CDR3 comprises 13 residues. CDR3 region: CAWSVPGGETQYF. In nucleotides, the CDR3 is TGTGCCTGGAGTGTGCCCGGGGGAGAGACCCAGTACTTC.

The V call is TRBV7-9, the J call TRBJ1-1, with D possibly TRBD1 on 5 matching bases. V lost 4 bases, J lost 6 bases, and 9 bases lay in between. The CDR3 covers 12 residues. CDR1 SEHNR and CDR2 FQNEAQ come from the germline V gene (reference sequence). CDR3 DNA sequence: TGTGCCAGCAGCTGGGGGAAAGCTGAAGCTTTCTTT. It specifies CASSWGKAEAFF.

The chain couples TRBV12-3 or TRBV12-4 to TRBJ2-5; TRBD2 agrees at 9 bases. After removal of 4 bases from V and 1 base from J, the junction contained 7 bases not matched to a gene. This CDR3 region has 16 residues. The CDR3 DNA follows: TGTGCCAGCAGTTCCGGCGGGGGGGCCTCCCAAGAGACCCAGTACTTC. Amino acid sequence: CASSSGGGASQETQYF.

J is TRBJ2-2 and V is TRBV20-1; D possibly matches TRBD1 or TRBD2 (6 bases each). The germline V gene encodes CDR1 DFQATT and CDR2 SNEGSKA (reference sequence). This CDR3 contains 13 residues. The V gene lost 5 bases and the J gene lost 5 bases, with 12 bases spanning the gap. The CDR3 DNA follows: TGCAGTGCTCCCCGGAGGGGGACCGGGGAGCTGTTTTTT. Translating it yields CSAPRRGTGELFF.

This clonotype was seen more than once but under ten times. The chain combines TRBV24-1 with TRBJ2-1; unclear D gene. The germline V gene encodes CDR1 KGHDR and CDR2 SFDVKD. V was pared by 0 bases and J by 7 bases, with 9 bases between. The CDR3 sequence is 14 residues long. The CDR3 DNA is TGTGCCACCAGTGATTTGGGAAATGTAAATGAGCAGTTCTTC. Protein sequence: CATSDLGNVNEQFF.

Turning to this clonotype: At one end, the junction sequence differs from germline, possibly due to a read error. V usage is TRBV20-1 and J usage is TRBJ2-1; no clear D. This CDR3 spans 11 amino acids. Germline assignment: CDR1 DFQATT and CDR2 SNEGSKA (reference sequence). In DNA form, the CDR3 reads TGCAGTGCTAGCGTCATTAATGAGCAGCTCTTC. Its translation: CSASVINEQLF.

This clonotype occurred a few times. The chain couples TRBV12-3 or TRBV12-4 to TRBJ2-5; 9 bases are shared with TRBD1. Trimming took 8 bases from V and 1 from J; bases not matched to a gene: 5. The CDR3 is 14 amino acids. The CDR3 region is CASRDRAGQETQYF. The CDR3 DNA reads TGTGCCAGCCGGGACAGGGCGGGCCAAGAGACCCAGTACTTC.

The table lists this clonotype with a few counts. CDR3 DNA sequence: TGTGCCAGCAGTTTGGGAGAGCGGTACAATGAGCAGTTCTTC. Encoded protein: CASSLGERYNEQFF. The J gene is TRBJ2-1, the V gene TRBV28; TRBD2 might be the D (5 bases). In germline, CDR1 is MDHEN, CDR2 SYDVKM. Trimming removed 3 bases at V and 4 bases at J, with 10 bases between. CDR3 size: 14 residues. Full variable domain (outside the CDR3, taken from reference TRBV28 and TRBJ2-1): DVKVTQSSRYLVKRTGEKVFLECVQDMDHENMFWYRQDPGLGLRLIYFSYDVKMKEKGDIPEGYSVSREKKERFSLILESASTNQTSMYLCASSLGERYNEQFFGPGTRLTVL.

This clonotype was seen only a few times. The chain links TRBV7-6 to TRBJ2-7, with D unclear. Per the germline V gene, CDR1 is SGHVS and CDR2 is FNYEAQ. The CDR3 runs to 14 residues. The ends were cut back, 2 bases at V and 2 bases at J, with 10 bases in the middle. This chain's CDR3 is CASSLHGLPYEQYF. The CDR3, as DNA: TGTGCCAGCAGCTTACACGGCCTTCCCTACGAGCAGTACTTC.

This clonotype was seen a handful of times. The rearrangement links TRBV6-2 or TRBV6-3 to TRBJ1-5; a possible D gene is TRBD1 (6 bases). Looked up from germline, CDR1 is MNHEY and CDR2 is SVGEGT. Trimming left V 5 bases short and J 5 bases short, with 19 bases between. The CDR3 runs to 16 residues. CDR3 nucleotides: TGTGCCAGCAGTCATCCCACTGACAGGAACCATCAGCCCCAGCATTTT. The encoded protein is CASSHPTDRNHQPQHF.

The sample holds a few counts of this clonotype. As DNA, the CDR3 is TGCAGTGCTGAGGGGACTAGCGGTTCCAAGTACTTC. This sequence encodes CSAEGTSGSKYF. V is TRBV20-1 and J is TRBJ2-7; 11 positions agree with TRBD2. This CDR3 spans 12 amino acids. Germline V lookup: CDR1 DFQATT, CDR2 SNEGSKA (reference sequence). V shed 5 bases, J shed 11 bases, and the junction held 8 bases outside the gene matches.

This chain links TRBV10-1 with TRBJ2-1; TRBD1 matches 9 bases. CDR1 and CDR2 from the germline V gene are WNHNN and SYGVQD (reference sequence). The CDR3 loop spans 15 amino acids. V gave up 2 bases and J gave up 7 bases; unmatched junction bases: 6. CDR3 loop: CASSEGGTGLNEQFF. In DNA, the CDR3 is TGCGCCAGCAGTGAGGGAGGGACAGGGTTGAATGAGCAGTTCTTC.